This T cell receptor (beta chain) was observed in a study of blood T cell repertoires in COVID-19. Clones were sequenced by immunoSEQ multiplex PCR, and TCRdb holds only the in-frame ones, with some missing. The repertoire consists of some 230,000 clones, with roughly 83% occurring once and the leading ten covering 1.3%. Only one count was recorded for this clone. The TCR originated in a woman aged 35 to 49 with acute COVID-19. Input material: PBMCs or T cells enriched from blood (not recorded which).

The CDR3 sequence: CASSQTVNTEAFF. The CDR3 region has the DNA TGCGCCAGCAGCCAGACAGTGAACACTGAAGCTTTCTTT. This chain joins TRBV4-1 and TRBJ1-1; possibly TRBD1 for D (5 bases). V was pared by 3 bases and J by 0 bases, with 5 bases between. CDR1 is MGHRA, CDR2 YSYEKL, per germline. The CDR3 length is 13 residues.